This TCR beta chain appears in the sequencing data of a study of blood T cell repertoires in COVID-19. Study-level background: The United States, Italy and Spain were the sources of the acute and convalescent COVID-19 samples. T cells, B-cell-depleted T cells, or PBMCs provided the cDNA or gDNA that served as material.

CDR3 length: 16 amino acids. With V trimmed by 4 bases and J by 7 bases, 14 bases remained unmatched. CDR1 is MDHEN, CDR2 SYDVKM, per germline. Authors' data handling: Estimates of nucleated cell counts were drawn from the amplification of reference gene primers. The table came from immunoSEQ multiplex PCR; TCRdb's copy has only in-frame clones and leaves some out. V, J and clone size reflect that table, while D and trimming were determined from the DNA. The table includes 150,000 to 200,000 clones, 80% to 85% detected once. The sample was peripheral blood. The TCR sequence derives from a human donor with acute or convalescent COVID-19. The donor label of this sample is uncertain. The chain carries TRBV28 and TRBJ2-5; 8 nucleotides agree with TRBD1. CDR3 sequence: CASSSYWVQGVGTQYF. The CDR3 DNA sequence: TGTGCCAGCAGTTCTTATTGGGTACAGGGGGTAGGGACCCAGTACTTC.